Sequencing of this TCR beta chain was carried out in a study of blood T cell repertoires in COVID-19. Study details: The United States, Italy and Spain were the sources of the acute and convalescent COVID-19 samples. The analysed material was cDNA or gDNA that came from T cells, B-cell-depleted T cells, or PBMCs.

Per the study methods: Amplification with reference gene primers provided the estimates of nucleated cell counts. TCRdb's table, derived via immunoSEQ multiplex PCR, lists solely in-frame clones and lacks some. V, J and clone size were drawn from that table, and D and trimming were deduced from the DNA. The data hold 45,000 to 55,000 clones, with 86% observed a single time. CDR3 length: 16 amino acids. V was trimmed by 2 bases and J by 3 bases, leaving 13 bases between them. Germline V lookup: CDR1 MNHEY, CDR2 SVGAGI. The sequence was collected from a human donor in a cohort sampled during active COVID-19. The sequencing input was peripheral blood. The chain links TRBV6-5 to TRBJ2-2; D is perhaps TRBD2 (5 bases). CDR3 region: CASSYMGSRDTGELFF. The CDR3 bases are TGTGCCAGCAGTTACATGGGGAGTAGGGACACCGGGGAGCTGTTTTTT.